The 16 T cell receptor beta chains presented below share a single source sample, sequenced in a study of T-cell reconstitution after alpha-beta-depleted transplantation in children. Unique molecular identifiers were used in preparing the TCRbeta library. In TCRdb, the PCR reads were re-called with MiXCR into one record per CDR3 protein. Of 530,000 or so distinct CDR3 sequences listed, 20% to 30% were seen once; the top ten hold under 45%. The sample was PBMCs, taken before TCRalphabeta/CD19-depleted stem cell transplant. Receptor source: a boy under two years old with Wiskott-Aldrich syndrome, due to receive a stem cell transplant.

There are a few counts of this clonotype. The chain joins TRBV29-1 to TRBJ2-3; possibly TRBD2 for D (7 bases). The CDR3 spans 13 residues. CDR1 is SQVTM, CDR2 ANQGSEA, per germline. V lost 2 bases to trimming and J lost 5 bases, with 11 bases between them. CDR3 loop: CSVESGGEDTQYF. CDR3 DNA: TGCAGCGTTGAATCGGGGGGCGAAGATACGCAGTATTTT.

In its sample, this clonotype was seen a few times. This rearrangement joins TRBV12-3 or TRBV12-4 to TRBJ1-6; D unclear. This CDR3 has 14 amino acids. Trimming removed 3 bases from V and 8 bases from J, with 11 bases in between. The CDR3 region is CASSLFGTDSPLHF. The CDR3 DNA follows: TGTGCCAGCAGTTTGTTCGGTACGGATTCACCCCTCCACTTT.

This clonotype was counted a few times. This chain joins TRBV5-1 and TRBJ2-6; D unresolved. V lost 4 bases to trimming and J lost 0 bases, with 8 bases between them. Germline V lookup: CDR1 SGHRS, CDR2 YFSETQ. The CDR3 is 15 amino acids. The CDR3: CASSPPNSGANVLTF. The DNA for the CDR3 is TGCGCCAGCAGCCCACCAAACTCTGGGGCCAACGTCCTGACTTTC.

V and J are TRBV6-1 and TRBJ2-4; 7 bases match TRBD1. The CDR3 loop spans 14 amino acids. V was pared by 5 bases and J by 7 bases, with 8 bases of the junction left unmatched. Per germline, CDR1 MNHNS and CDR2 SASEGT. The CDR3 bases are TGTGCCAGCAGTAATAACAGGGGTGGGAACATTCAGTACTTC. It translates to CASSNNRGGNIQYF.

The chain couples TRBV27 to TRBJ2-3; D ambiguous. V shed 5 bases and J shed 9 bases, with 3 bases lying between them. This CDR3 is 9 amino acids long. Germline V gene sequence: CDR1 MNHEY, CDR2 SMNVEV (reference sequence). CDR3 DNA: TGTGCCAGCAGTGGAACGCAGTATTTT. It yields the protein CASSGTQYF.

This clonotype was detected a few times. The chain joins TRBV10-3 to TRBJ2-1, with TRBD2 as a possible D gene (5 bases). The CDR3 runs 15 residues. V lost 6 bases and J 4 bases, leaving 16 bases between the germline ends. CDR1 and CDR2 (germline): ENHRY, SYGVKD. The CDR3 region is CAIRDKRTPYNEQFF. For the CDR3, the DNA is TGTGCCATCAGGGATAAGCGGACCCCTTACAATGAGCAGTTCTTC.

The chain combines TRBV28 with TRBJ1-3, with D unresolved. This CDR3 region has 13 residues. Germline assignment: CDR1 MDHEN and CDR2 SYDVKM. V gave up 6 bases and J gave up 4 bases, with 10 bases separating them. The CDR3 loop reads CASSQGPGNTIYF. The CDR3 DNA is TGTGCCAGCAGCCAAGGTCCGGGAAACACCATATATTTT.

The sample holds a few counts of this clonotype. This sequence joins TRBV4-1 and TRBJ2-7; TRBD1 matches at 7 bases. Trimming removed 5 bases from V and 3 bases from J; junction bases left unmatched: 10. The CDR3 is 15 amino acids. CDR1 MGHRA and CDR2 YSYEKL come from the germline V gene. As DNA, the CDR3 is TGCGCCAGCAGCGCCCGACAGGGTTCCGTCTACGAGCAGTACTTC. Its translation: CASSARQGSVYEQYF.

The chain joins TRBV25-1 to TRBJ2-1; a weak D match, TRBD1 (5 bases). Germline V CDR1 and CDR2: MGHDK, SYGVNS. The CDR3 sequence is 14 residues long. The V end lost 3 bases, the J end lost 2 bases, and 8 bases lay between the germline ends. The CDR3 DNA follows: TGTGCCAGCAGTGACCAGGGTACCTACAATGAGCAGTTCTTC. Its translation is CASSDQGTYNEQFF.

This clonotype turned up a few times. The chain combines TRBV5-1 with TRBJ2-5; D might be TRBD2 (6 bases). The CDR3 spans 13 residues. Deletions cut 3 bases from V and 5 bases from J, with 11 bases between. Per germline, CDR1 SGHRS and CDR2 YFSETQ. CDR3 in amino acids: CASSSGDGETQYF. The CDR3 bases are TGCGCCAGCAGCTCGGGGGACGGGGAGACCCAGTACTTC.

The CDR3: CASSTGQGAYNQPQHF. The CDR3 region has the DNA TGTGCCAGCAGTACCGGACAGGGGGCCTATAATCAGCCCCAGCATTTT. This sequence joins TRBV28 and TRBJ1-5; TRBD1 agrees at 11 bases. Germline V gives CDR1 MDHEN, CDR2 SYDVKM. Trimming removed 5 bases from V and 4 bases from J; junction bases left unmatched: 7. The CDR3 has 16 residues.

This clonotype has only a few counts. The gene calls are TRBV15 and TRBJ2-1; no clear D gene. CDR3 length equals 15 residues. From germline, CDR1 is LNHNV and CDR2 YYDKDF (reference sequence). Trimming shortened V by 0 bases and J by 7 bases, and 13 bases separated the two germline ends. The CDR3 region has the DNA TGTGCCACCAGCAGAGATCGGGCTAGTCTGAATGAGCAGTTCTTC. Encoded protein: CATSRDRASLNEQFF.

The rearrangement links TRBV7-8 to TRBJ2-7; TRBD1 might be the D (5 bases). This CDR3 is built from 15 residues. Trimming cost V 1 base and J 0 bases, with 10 bases left between them. Germline lookup yields CDR1 SGHVS and CDR2 FQNEAQ. Here the CDR3 reads CASSLVGRVSYEQYF. DNA of the CDR3: TGTGCCAGCAGCTTAGTCGGCAGGGTCTCCTACGAGCAGTACTTC.

The chain recombines TRBV10-1 with TRBJ1-1; a weak D match, TRBD1 (6 bases). The CDR3 is made up of 15 amino acids. Germline CDR1 reads WNHNN; CDR2 reads SYGVQD (reference sequence). The V and J ends lost 0 bases and 0 bases respectively, with 8 bases between them. In DNA form, the CDR3 reads TGCGCCAGCAGTGAGTCTGCAGGGGTGAACACTGAAGCTTTCTTT. Encoded protein: CASSESAGVNTEAFF.

The chain joins TRBV29-1 to TRBJ2-3; no firm D call. This CDR3 is built from 13 residues. V lost 4 bases and J lost 2, with 10 bases in between. Germline V gene data show CDR1 as SQVTM and CDR2 as ANQGSEA. The CDR3 is CSVVRKLTDTQYF. As DNA, the CDR3 is TGCAGCGTTGTGCGGAAACTCACAGATACGCAGTATTTT.

The V and J genes are TRBV5-1 and TRBJ2-1, with TRBD2 matching over 9 bases. Losses at the gene ends were 0 bases for V and 4 bases for J; bases not matched to a gene: 5. This CDR3 is built from 16 residues. Germline CDR1 and CDR2: SGHRS and YFSETQ. The CDR3 spells CASSLEGSGRYNEQFF. The CDR3 bases are TGCGCCAGCAGCTTGGAAGGTAGCGGGAGATACAATGAGCAGTTCTTC.